This record covers a single T cell receptor beta chain. Measured with immunoSEQ multiplex PCR; TCRdb has only the in-frame clones, and not every one. This table holds 150,000 or so clones, about nine tenths found once. The source of the sample is a study of T cell responses to AZD1222 COVID-19 vaccine. CDR3 length: 12 amino acids. V lost 5 bases and J 6 bases, leaving 7 bases between the germline ends. Germline CDR1 reads MNHNY; CDR2 reads SVGAGI (reference sequence). The genes are TRBV6-6 and TRBJ1-4; unclear D gene. The receptor was isolated from an adult in good health. This material consisted of peripheral blood, taken on day 0 of AZD1222 vaccination. CDR3 in DNA: TGTGCCAGCAGTGTCCAGGATGAAAAACTGTTTTTT. It translates to CASSVQDEKLFF.